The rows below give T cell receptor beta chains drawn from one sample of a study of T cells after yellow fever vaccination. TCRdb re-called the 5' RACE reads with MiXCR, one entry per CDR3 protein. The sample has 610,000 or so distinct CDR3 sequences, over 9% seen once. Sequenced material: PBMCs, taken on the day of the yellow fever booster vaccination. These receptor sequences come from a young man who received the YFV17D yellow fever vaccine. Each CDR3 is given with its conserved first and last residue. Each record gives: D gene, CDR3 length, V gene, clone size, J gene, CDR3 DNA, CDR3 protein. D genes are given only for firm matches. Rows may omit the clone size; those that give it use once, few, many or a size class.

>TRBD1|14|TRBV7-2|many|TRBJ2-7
TGTGCCAGCACTTTTGAGACAGGGGGCTACGAGCAGTACTTC
CASTFETGGYEQYF
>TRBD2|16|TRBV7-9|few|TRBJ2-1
TGTGCCAGCAGGACTAGCGGGCGAAGCTCCTACAATGAGCAGTTCTTC
CASRTSGRSSYNEQFF
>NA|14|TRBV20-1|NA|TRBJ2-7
TGCAGTGCTAGCTTGGGGGGCGGGCCCTACGAGCAGTACTTC
CSASLGGGPYEQYF
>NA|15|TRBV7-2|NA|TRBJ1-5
TGTGCCAGCAGATCCGGGACGGATAGCAATCAGCCCCAGCATTTT
CASRSGTDSNQPQHF
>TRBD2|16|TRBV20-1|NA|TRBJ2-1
TGCAGTGCTAGAGAACTAGCGGGAGGGCCGGGAGCTGAGCAGTTCTTC
CSARELAGGPGAEQFF
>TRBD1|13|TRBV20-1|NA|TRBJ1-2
TGCAGTGCTAGGATTCAGGGGGCCTTTGGCTACACCTTC
CSARIQGAFGYTF
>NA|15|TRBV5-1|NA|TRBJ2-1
TGCGCCAGCAGCTTGTTCGCTAGCGACTACAATGAGCAGTTCTTC
CASSLFASDYNEQFF
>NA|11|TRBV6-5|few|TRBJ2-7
TGTGCCAGCACCCTAGGATCCGAGCAGTACTTC
CASTLGSEQYF
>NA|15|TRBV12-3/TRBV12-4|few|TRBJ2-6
TGTGCCAGCACTAGGCCGGGGCCTGGGGCCAACGTCCTGACTTTC
CASTRPGPGANVLTF
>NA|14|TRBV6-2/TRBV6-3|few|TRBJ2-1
TGTGCCAGCAGTTACATGGTCTCGGGAACTGAGCAGTTCTTC
CASSYMVSGTEQFF
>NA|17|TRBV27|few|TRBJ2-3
TGTGCCAGCAGTTTAGGAGCTCGGACATATACAGAAGATACGCAGTATTTT
CASSLGARTYTEDTQYF
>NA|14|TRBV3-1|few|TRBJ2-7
TGTGCCAGCAGCAACCGGGACGGAGGGTACGAGCAGTACTTC
CASSNRDGGYEQYF
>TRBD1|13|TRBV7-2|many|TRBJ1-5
TGTGCCAGCGGAGTGAGGGGGCATCAGCCCCAGCATTTT
CASGVRGHQPQHF
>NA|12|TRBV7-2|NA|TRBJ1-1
TGTGCCAGCAGGACCCTAGTCGCTGAAGCTTTCTTT
CASRTLVAEAFF
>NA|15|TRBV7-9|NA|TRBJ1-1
TGTGCCAGCGGACCAGGGTGGCAGACGAACACTGAAGCTTTCTTT
CASGPGWQTNTEAFF
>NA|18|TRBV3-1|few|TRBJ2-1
TGTGCCAGCAGCCAGATTCGAAAAGGCTGGGGGTCCTACAATGAGCAGTTCTTC
CASSQIRKGWGSYNEQFF
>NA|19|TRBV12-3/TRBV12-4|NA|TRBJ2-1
TGTGCCAGCAGTACTATACCCCTCACAGGCGGTCATAACTACAATGAGCAGTTCTTC
CASSTIPLTGGHNYNEQFF
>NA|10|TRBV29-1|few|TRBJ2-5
TGCAGCGGCGGCGTTGAGACCCAGTACTTC
CSGGVETQYF
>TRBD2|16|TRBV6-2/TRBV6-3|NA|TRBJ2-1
TGTGCCAGCAGTCAACCCGCTCCCAGCGGGATCAATGAGCAGTTCTTC
CASSQPAPSGINEQFF
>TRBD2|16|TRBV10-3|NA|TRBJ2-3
TGTGCCACCGCCGGACTAGCGGGAGGTGGCACAGATACGCAGTATTTT
CATAGLAGGGTDTQYF
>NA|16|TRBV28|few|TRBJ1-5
TGTGCCAGCAGCCTATTTTGGGACCCGGAGGATCAGCCCCAGCATTTT
CASSLFWDPEDQPQHF
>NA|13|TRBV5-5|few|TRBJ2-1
TGTGCCAGCAGCTTGCGAGAGAAACACGAGCAGTTCTTC
CASSLREKHEQFF
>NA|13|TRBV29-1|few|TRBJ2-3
TGCAGCGTACGGGACGGACACACAGATACGCAGTATTTT
CSVRDGHTDTQYF
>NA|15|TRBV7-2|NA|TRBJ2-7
TGTGCCAGCAGCTTAGTCGGTCAGGAAACCTACGAGCAGTACTTC
CASSLVGQETYEQYF
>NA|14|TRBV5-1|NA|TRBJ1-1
TGCGCCAGCAGCTTGGAGGGTCGGGGGTCTGAAGCTTTCTTT
CASSLEGRGSEAFF
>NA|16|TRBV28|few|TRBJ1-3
TGTGCCAGCAGTCCTGGGGACTTCCACTCTGGAAACACCATATATTTT
CASSPGDFHSGNTIYF
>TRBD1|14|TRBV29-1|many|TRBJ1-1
TGCAGCGTTGATTCTCAGGGGGTAGTACCTGAAGCTTTCTTT
CSVDSQGVVPEAFF
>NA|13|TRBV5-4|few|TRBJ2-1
TGTGCCAGCAGCTTGACTAGCATTAATGAGCAGTTCTTC
CASSLTSINEQFF
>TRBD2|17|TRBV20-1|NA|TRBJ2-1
TGCAGTGCTAGAAAGGTCCCGGGACTAGCGGATTACAATGAGCAGTTCTTC
CSARKVPGLADYNEQFF
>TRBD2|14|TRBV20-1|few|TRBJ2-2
TGCAGTGCTAGAATGGCGGGAGGGCCCGGGGAGCTGTTTTTT
CSARMAGGPGELFF
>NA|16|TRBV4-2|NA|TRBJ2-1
TGTGCCAGCAGCCAAGATCTCTCGGACAGAGGGACTGAGCAGTTCTTC
CASSQDLSDRGTEQFF